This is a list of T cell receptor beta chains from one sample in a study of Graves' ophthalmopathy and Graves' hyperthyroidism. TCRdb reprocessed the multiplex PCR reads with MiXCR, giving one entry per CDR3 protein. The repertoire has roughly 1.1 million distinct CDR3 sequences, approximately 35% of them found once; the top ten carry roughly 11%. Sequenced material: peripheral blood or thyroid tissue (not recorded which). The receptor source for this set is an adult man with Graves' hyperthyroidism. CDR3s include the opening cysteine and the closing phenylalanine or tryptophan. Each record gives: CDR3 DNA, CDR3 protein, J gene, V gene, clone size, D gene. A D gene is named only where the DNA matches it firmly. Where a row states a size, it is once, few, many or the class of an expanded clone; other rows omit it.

CDR3 DNA: TGTGCCACCAGCAGAGAGATCACCGGGACAGGGGTGACTGAAGCTTTCTTT; CDR3 protein: CATSREITGTGVTEAFF; J gene: TRBJ1-1; V gene: TRBV15; clone size: many; D gene: TRBD1
CDR3 DNA: TGTGCCATCAGTGACGAGCACGGACAGGTTTTT; CDR3 protein: CAISDEHGQVF; J gene: TRBJ1-4; V gene: TRBV10-3; clone size: NA; D gene: TRBD1
CDR3 DNA: TGTGCCAGCAGTTACAGGAGCCCTGACGACACTGGAGCTTTCTTT; CDR3 protein: CASSYRSPDDTGAFF; J gene: TRBJ1-1; V gene: TRBV6-5; clone size: NA; D gene: NA
CDR3 DNA: TGTGCCAGCAGTCCCCCCCTTCTTTCCATTGAGTACTTC; CDR3 protein: CASSPPLLSIEYF; J gene: TRBJ2-7; V gene: TRBV5-4; clone size: NA; D gene: NA
CDR3 DNA: TGCGCCAGCAGCGAGGGACAGGGATTCACTGAAGCTTTCTTT; CDR3 protein: CASSEGQGFTEAFF; J gene: TRBJ1-1; V gene: TRBV5-1; clone size: many; D gene: TRBD1
CDR3 DNA: TGTGCCAGCAGCCAAGCCCCTATAGCGGGAGGGCCGGAGACCCAGTACTTC; CDR3 protein: CASSQAPIAGGPETQYF; J gene: TRBJ2-5; V gene: TRBV4-1; clone size: few; D gene: TRBD2
CDR3 DNA: TGTGCCAGCAGACCACGGTGGACAACTCAAGAGACCCAGTACTTC; CDR3 protein: CASRPRWTTQETQYF; J gene: TRBJ2-5; V gene: TRBV6-2/TRBV6-3; clone size: many; D gene: NA
CDR3 DNA: TGTGCCAGCAGAACCCCAACAGGGAGCACTGAAGCTTTCTTT; CDR3 protein: CASRTPTGSTEAFF; J gene: TRBJ1-1; V gene: TRBV2; clone size: many; D gene: NA
CDR3 DNA: TGTGCCAGTAGTATGGGGAGGAACACCGGGGAGCTGTTTTTT; CDR3 protein: CASSMGRNTGELFF; J gene: TRBJ2-2; V gene: TRBV19; clone size: few; D gene: NA
CDR3 DNA: TGTGCCAGCAGCTTAGGGCCCGGACACCTCTATGGCTACACCTTC; CDR3 protein: CASSLGPGHLYGYTF; J gene: TRBJ1-2; V gene: TRBV7-2; clone size: NA; D gene: NA
CDR3 DNA: TGTGCCAGCAGTGTAGTCCTGGGACTAGCCAGCAGCGGGGAGCTGTTTTTT; CDR3 protein: CASSVVLGLASSGELFF; J gene: TRBJ2-2; V gene: TRBV2; clone size: NA; D gene: TRBD2
CDR3 DNA: TGTGCCAGCAGCGTTGCACGGGGGGACGAGCAGTACTTC; CDR3 protein: CASSVARGDEQYF; J gene: TRBJ2-7; V gene: TRBV7-9; clone size: NA; D gene: TRBD2
CDR3 DNA: TGCAGTGCTAGATCCGGGACAGGGGGCTCTGGGGCCAACGTCCTGACTTTC; CDR3 protein: CSARSGTGGSGANVLTF; J gene: TRBJ2-6; V gene: TRBV20-1; clone size: NA; D gene: TRBD1
CDR3 DNA: TGTGCCAGCAGCGTCACAAGCTCTGGGGCCAACGTCCTGACTTTC; CDR3 protein: CASSVTSSGANVLTF; J gene: TRBJ2-6; V gene: TRBV5-8; clone size: few; D gene: NA
CDR3 DNA: TGTGCCAGTAGCACCTTCACCGAGCAGTACTTC; CDR3 protein: CASSTFTEQYF; J gene: TRBJ2-7; V gene: TRBV19; clone size: many; D gene: NA
CDR3 DNA: TGTGCCAGTAAGAACAGGGGCGGACACCGGGGAGCTGACACCGGGGAGCTGTTTTTT; CDR3 protein: CASKNRGGHRGADTGELFF; J gene: TRBJ2-2; V gene: TRBV19; clone size: NA; D gene: TRBD1
CDR3 DNA: TGTGCCATCAGCAACGGGACTAGCGGGAGTATCTCCTACGAGCAGTACTTC; CDR3 protein: CAISNGTSGSISYEQYF; J gene: TRBJ2-7; V gene: TRBV10-3; clone size: many; D gene: TRBD2
CDR3 DNA: TGTGCCAGTAGTATGGACAAGATGGGTTCCTACGAGCAGTACTTC; CDR3 protein: CASSMDKMGSYEQYF; J gene: TRBJ2-7; V gene: TRBV19; clone size: many; D gene: NA
CDR3 DNA: TGTGCCAGCAGCTCCTCGCAGGGAAGTCAGCACCAAGAGACCCAGTACTTC; CDR3 protein: CASSSSQGSQHQETQYF; J gene: TRBJ2-5; V gene: TRBV7-6; clone size: NA; D gene: NA
CDR3 DNA: TGTGCCAGCAGCTTAACAGGGGGCGTCGAGACCCAGTACTTC; CDR3 protein: CASSLTGGVETQYF; J gene: TRBJ2-5; V gene: TRBV7-9; clone size: NA; D gene: TRBD1
CDR3 DNA: TGCAGCGGCCTACAGGGACAGGGGGCCTATGGCTACACCTTC; CDR3 protein: CSGLQGQGAYGYTF; J gene: TRBJ1-2; V gene: TRBV29-1; clone size: NA; D gene: TRBD1
CDR3 DNA: TGCAGTGCTAGAGATAACCAGGGCCAGTCTGAAAAACTGTTTTTT; CDR3 protein: CSARDNQGQSEKLFF; J gene: TRBJ1-4; V gene: TRBV20-1; clone size: many; D gene: NA
CDR3 DNA: TGTGCCAGCAGTGAAGCTAGATTTGGGGATTCACCCCTCCACTTT; CDR3 protein: CASSEARFGDSPLHF; J gene: TRBJ1-6; V gene: TRBV2; clone size: many; D gene: NA
CDR3 DNA: TGTGCCAGCAGCTACGGCGTAGCGGGGGTCAATCAGCCCCAGCATTTT; CDR3 protein: CASSYGVAGVNQPQHF; J gene: TRBJ1-5; V gene: TRBV7-9; clone size: NA; D gene: NA
CDR3 DNA: TGCAGTGCGGACCGGACAGGGGATAATTCACCCCTCCACTTT; CDR3 protein: CSADRTGDNSPLHF; J gene: TRBJ1-6; V gene: TRBV20-1; clone size: NA; D gene: TRBD1
CDR3 DNA: TGTGCCACCAGCAGAGATAGGGCAGGAGGGGACACTGAAGCTTTCTTT; CDR3 protein: CATSRDRAGGDTEAFF; J gene: TRBJ1-1; V gene: TRBV7-2; clone size: NA; D gene: NA
CDR3 DNA: TGTGCCAGCTCACCAAGGCAGAGAGAGACCCAGTACTTC; CDR3 protein: CASSPRQRETQYF; J gene: TRBJ2-5; V gene: TRBV18; clone size: few; D gene: NA
CDR3 DNA: TGCAGCGTAGTACCCCGGGACTATGGCTACACCTTC; CDR3 protein: CSVVPRDYGYTF; J gene: TRBJ1-2; V gene: TRBV29-1; clone size: many; D gene: NA
CDR3 DNA: TGCGCCAGCAGCCAAGTAGCGGGGGCGGGAAATTCACCCCTCCACTTT; CDR3 protein: CASSQVAGAGNSPLHF; J gene: TRBJ1-6; V gene: TRBV4-3; clone size: NA; D gene: NA
CDR3 DNA: TGTGCCAGCAGTTGGGATGAGACAGCGAATCAGCCCCAGCATTTT; CDR3 protein: CASSWDETANQPQHF; J gene: TRBJ1-5; V gene: TRBV12-3/TRBV12-4; clone size: many; D gene: NA
CDR3 DNA: TGTGCCAGCAGCTTTGAGTCAGGGCCCACAGATACGCAGTATTTT; CDR3 protein: CASSFESGPTDTQYF; J gene: TRBJ2-3; V gene: TRBV7-2; clone size: few; D gene: NA
CDR3 DNA: TGCAGCGCCGAGGGGGGCAACGTCCTGACTTTC; CDR3 protein: CSAEGGNVLTF; J gene: TRBJ2-6; V gene: TRBV29-1; clone size: NA; D gene: NA
CDR3 DNA: TGTGCCAGCAGCTTTCCCGGGACAGGGAAGAACACTGAAGCTTTCTTT; CDR3 protein: CASSFPGTGKNTEAFF; J gene: TRBJ1-1; V gene: TRBV11-2; clone size: many; D gene: TRBD1
CDR3 DNA: TGTGCCATCAGTAAACTATGGGACAGCACCTCTGGGGCCAACGTCCTGACTTTC; CDR3 protein: CAISKLWDSTSGANVLTF; J gene: TRBJ2-6; V gene: TRBV10-3; clone size: many; D gene: TRBD1
CDR3 DNA: TGCAGCGCAGAAATAACACAGGGTCCTGAGCAGTTCTTC; CDR3 protein: CSAEITQGPEQFF; J gene: TRBJ2-1; V gene: TRBV29-1; clone size: NA; D gene: NA
CDR3 DNA: TGTGCCAGCAGCCAAACTAGCGGGAACACTGAAGCTTTCTTT; CDR3 protein: CASSQTSGNTEAFF; J gene: TRBJ1-1; V gene: TRBV7-2; clone size: NA; D gene: NA
CDR3 DNA: TGTGCCAGCAGTTACCCCTACGGCGGACTAAACTACGAGCAGTACTTC; CDR3 protein: CASSYPYGGLNYEQYF; J gene: TRBJ2-7; V gene: TRBV6-5; clone size: NA; D gene: NA
CDR3 DNA: TGTGCCAGCAGCTTAGGGGCAGGGGATTTGTATGGCTACACCTTC; CDR3 protein: CASSLGAGDLYGYTF; J gene: TRBJ1-2; V gene: TRBV7-8; clone size: NA; D gene: NA
CDR3 DNA: TGTGCCCGCAGCTTACGGAGCGGGGGGGACTACGAGCAGTACTTC; CDR3 protein: CARSLRSGGDYEQYF; J gene: TRBJ2-7; V gene: TRBV7-3; clone size: NA; D gene: TRBD2
CDR3 DNA: TGTGCCAGCAGTGAAGGATTTGGGTACGAGCAGTACTTC; CDR3 protein: CASSEGFGYEQYF; J gene: TRBJ2-7; V gene: TRBV10-2; clone size: NA; D gene: NA
CDR3 DNA: TGCAGTGCCCTACTAGCGGGAGGACTCGGCGAGCAGTACTTC; CDR3 protein: CSALLAGGLGEQYF; J gene: TRBJ2-7; V gene: TRBV20-1; clone size: NA; D gene: TRBD2
CDR3 DNA: TGTGCCAGCAGCCAAGTTTGGGCAGGGTCGGGGAAAGGGGACAATCAGCCCCAGCATTTT; CDR3 protein: CASSQVWAGSGKGDNQPQHF; J gene: TRBJ1-5; V gene: TRBV14; clone size: NA; D gene: NA
CDR3 DNA: TGTGCCATCAAGAGTGACAGCTCCTACGAGCAGTACTTC; CDR3 protein: CAIKSDSSYEQYF; J gene: TRBJ2-7; V gene: TRBV10-3; clone size: many; D gene: NA
CDR3 DNA: TGTGCCAGCAGCTTATCGTTGATAGGCACGGACGGAGCTTACGAGCAGTACTTC; CDR3 protein: CASSLSLIGTDGAYEQYF; J gene: TRBJ2-7; V gene: TRBV7-2; clone size: NA; D gene: NA
CDR3 DNA: TGCAGTGCTAGACTACAGGGTTCTTTGGCCAATCAGCCCCAGCATTTT; CDR3 protein: CSARLQGSLANQPQHF; J gene: TRBJ1-5; V gene: TRBV20-1; clone size: many; D gene: NA
CDR3 DNA: TGTGCCAGCAGCCGTGGAAGGACAGGGAACAACTATGGCTACACCTTC; CDR3 protein: CASSRGRTGNNYGYTF; J gene: TRBJ1-2; V gene: TRBV6-2/TRBV6-3; clone size: NA; D gene: TRBD1
CDR3 DNA: TGTGCCTGGCAGGGACAGGGCAGTTCACCCCTCCACTTT; CDR3 protein: CAWQGQGSSPLHF; J gene: TRBJ1-6; V gene: TRBV30; clone size: NA; D gene: TRBD1
CDR3 DNA: TGTGCCAGCACCCTTCAGGCAGGTGGGACCCAGTACTTC; CDR3 protein: CASTLQAGGTQYF; J gene: TRBJ2-5; V gene: TRBV12-3/TRBV12-4; clone size: NA; D gene: NA
CDR3 DNA: TGTGCCAGCTCACCCCGGTTAGAGGGGGAGAATTCACCCCTCCACTTT; CDR3 protein: CASSPRLEGENSPLHF; J gene: TRBJ1-6; V gene: TRBV9; clone size: NA; D gene: NA
CDR3 DNA: TGTGCCAGCAGGGGCCGGGGCAGCACCGGGGAGCTGTTTTTT; CDR3 protein: CASRGRGSTGELFF; J gene: TRBJ2-2; V gene: TRBV7-8; clone size: NA; D gene: NA
CDR3 DNA: TGTGCCAGCAGGGGACAGGGTTTCAATTCACCCCTCCACTTT; CDR3 protein: CASRGQGFNSPLHF; J gene: TRBJ1-6; V gene: TRBV6-5; clone size: NA; D gene: TRBD1
CDR3 DNA: TGTGCCAGCAGCTCCCCAGGGACAGACAACACTGAAGCTTTCTTT; CDR3 protein: CASSSPGTDNTEAFF; J gene: TRBJ1-1; V gene: TRBV7-2; clone size: NA; D gene: TRBD1